The TCR beta chain under discussion was sequenced for a study of OX40 agonist ivuxolimab in advanced cancers. Overall study findings and caveats: The study observed clonal expansion of CD4+ and CD8+ blood T cells by week 6 at 0.1 to 3.0 mg/kg.

CDR3 length: 17 amino acids. The V and J ends lost 3 bases and 0 bases respectively, with 15 bases between them. The germline gives CDR1 MNHEY, CDR2 SMNVEV (reference sequence). This clone appeared a single time. Its antigen is not identified. The data were produced by immunoSEQ multiplex PCR, yet TCRdb's version contains in-frame clones alone and is incomplete. This sample has tens of thousands of clones, with 86% found just once. This clonotype originated in an adult with an advanced solid tumor such as melanoma, head and neck, liver or kidney cancer. The chain combines TRBV27 with TRBJ2-4, with a possible D match to TRBD2 (5 bases). The specimen was CD4+ or CD8+ T cells sorted from blood, collected in a trial of the OX40 agonist ivuxolimab. CDR3 loop: CASSLRSGPLAKNIQYF. Here the CDR3 DNA reads TGTGCCAGCAGTTTGCGGAGCGGCCCCCTAGCCAAAAACATTCAGTACTTC.